This TCR beta chain came from a study of cytomegalovirus exposure and HLA in healthy donors. General observations from the study: A few CMV-associated chains proved CMV antigen-specific in vitro. In an earlier analysis, productive rearrangement rates for most beta V segments clustered near 87% or 30%.

The CDR3 totals 14 residues. The ends lost 0 bases at V and 5 bases at J; junction bases unmatched: 2. Germline V CDR1 and CDR2: SGHRS, YFSETQ. This clone came up a few times. The antigen is unknown. Other DNA sequences of this sample code for an identical CDR3. It was with 60 Vbeta and 13 Jbeta primers that the PCR ran. Sequencing was performed with immunoSEQ multiplex PCR; in TCRdb, only in-frame clones are kept and a portion is missing. Of some 170,000 clones in the sample, 70% to 80% were seen once. This sequence joins TRBV5-1 and TRBJ1-5, with TRBD1 matching over 7 bases. Sample: PBMCs. The receptor was derived from a man aged 18-30 years in good health and CMV-seropositive. In DNA, the CDR3 is TGCGCCAGCAGCTTGGGACAGGGCGATCAGCCCCAGCATTTT. Translating it yields CASSLGQGDQPQHF.